This record looks at one T cell receptor (beta chain) sequence and its context. What it recognizes is unknown. This sample is part of a study of T cell responses to AZD1222 COVID-19 vaccine. Study-level findings and limits: Donors in the cohort were predominantly white British and more often female, and clonal diversity was possibly underestimated. Spike-specific TCR breadth and depth were elevated following two AZD1222 doses. Vaccine-related CD4 TCRs covered spike, predominating at 160-218 and 743-854.

Clones were sequenced by immunoSEQ multiplex PCR, and TCRdb holds only the in-frame ones, with some missing. This table has some 69,000 clones, 75% to 90% appearing once. V dropped 7 bases and J dropped 7 bases, with 17 bases sitting between them. The germline V gene has CDR1 LNHDA and CDR2 SQIVND (reference sequence). This CDR3 has 14 amino acids. Second-dose recipients at about 4 or about 12 weeks were treated as one pooled group. The rearrangement joins TRBV19 to TRBJ1-5; D might be TRBD1 (6 bases). This sequence originates from an adult who received the AZD1222 COVID-19 vaccine. The sequencing here drew on peripheral blood, taken 28 days after the second AZD1222 dose. CDR3 protein: CASNRGDTRQPQHF. The CDR3 DNA reads as TGTGCCAGTAATCGGGGGGACACGCGGCAGCCCCAGCATTTT.